These 28 T cell receptor beta chains came from one sample sequenced in a study of shared clonotypes between healthy human individuals. Method: immunoSEQ multiplex PCR; TCRdb's copy keeps in-frame clones and lacks some. The sample shows fewer than 550,000 clones, roughly 79% of them seen only once. The source material was PBMCs. The receptors originated from a woman aged 40 to 50 in good health. Some clones in this sample may be carry-over from other donors' samples.

The rearrangement links TRBV28 to TRBJ1-1, with no clear D. The CDR3 has 14 residues. Germline CDR1 reads MDHEN; CDR2 reads SYDVKM. V lost 3 bases and J lost 4, with 12 bases in between. In DNA form, the CDR3 reads TGTGCCAGCAGTTTGTACGAAGTTTCCACTGAAGCTTTCTTT. As protein: CASSLYEVSTEAFF.

The gene calls are TRBV5-4 and TRBJ1-2; D gene uncertain. The CDR3 covers 14 residues. V was shortened by 0 bases and J by 4 bases, with 10 bases between the two germline ends. The germline V gene has CDR1 SGHNT and CDR2 YYREEE (reference sequence). CDR3 sequence (DNA): TGTGCCAGCAGCTTGGAGCGGCTTCCCTATGGCTACACCTTC. Residues: CASSLERLPYGYTF.

The rearrangement links TRBV7-2 to TRBJ2-7, with 12 bases aligning to TRBD2. This CDR3 contains 15 residues. With V trimmed by 4 bases and J by 2 bases, 3 bases remained unmatched. Germline V gene sequence: CDR1 SGHTA, CDR2 FQGNSA. For the CDR3, the DNA is TGTGCCAGCAGCTCCGGACTAGCGGGACCCTACGAGCAGTACTTC. The encoded protein is CASSSGLAGPYEQYF.

This clone was counted only a few times. This chain joins TRBV6-1 and TRBJ1-2; D might be TRBD1 (5 bases). CDR3 length: 15 residues. The germline gives CDR1 MNHNS, CDR2 SASEGT. V lost 3 bases and J 4 bases, leaving 15 bases between the germline ends. The CDR3 region has the DNA TGTGCCAGCAGTGAGGGGGACCCGACCGCCTATGGCTACACCTTC. This translates into CASSEGDPTAYGYTF.

J is TRBJ2-3 and V is TRBV9; 10 bases are a match to TRBD1. V was clipped by 4 bases and J by 3 bases; unmatched bases: 5. Looked up from germline, CDR1 is SGDLS and CDR2 is YYNGEE. The CDR3 consists of 15 residues. CDR3 amino acids: CASSPWTGGTDTQYF. The CDR3 DNA sequence: TGTGCCAGCAGCCCCTGGACAGGGGGGACAGATACGCAGTATTTT.

The rearrangement uses TRBV25-1 and TRBJ2-7; D gene uncertain. Between the trimmed V and J ends, which lost 1 base and 2 bases, there was a span of 9 bases. The CDR3 totals 14 residues. Per the germline V gene, CDR1 is MGHDK and CDR2 is SYGVNS. CDR3 coding DNA: TGTGCCAGCAGTGAATCTGGCACCGCCTACGAGCAGTACTTC. Protein sequence: CASSESGTAYEQYF.

This chain connects TRBV7-9 to TRBJ2-4; maybe TRBD1 (6 bases). CDR3 size: 13 residues. The germline V and J ends were trimmed by 4 bases and 6 bases, with 10 bases remaining between them. The germline V gene has CDR1 SEHNR and CDR2 FQNEAQ (reference sequence). CDR3 region: CASSSTGSNIQYF. CDR3 DNA: TGTGCCAGCAGCTCCACAGGGTCAAACATTCAGTACTTC.

This sequence joins TRBV2 and TRBJ2-2; 10 bases match TRBD1. CDR3 length: 15 residues. After removal of 6 bases from V and 5 bases from J, the junction contained 6 bases not matched to a gene. CDR1 and CDR2 from the germline V gene are SNHLY and FYNNEI. Here the CDR3 DNA reads TGTGCCAGCAGCTCTGACAGGGGGCAAACCGGGGAGCTGTTTTTT. Translating it yields CASSSDRGQTGELFF.

This clone has only one observation. V gene TRBV5-1 combines with J gene TRBJ2-7; 9 bases align to TRBD1. Germline-derived CDR1 and CDR2 are SGHRS and YFSETQ. The ends lost 4 bases at V and 5 bases at J; junction bases unmatched: 7. The CDR3 has 14 amino acids. CDR3 protein: CASSVQGAEDEQYF. The CDR3, as DNA: TGCGCCAGCAGCGTACAGGGGGCTGAGGACGAGCAGTACTTC.

The CDR3 reads CASRQPGLAGVAKNIQYF. CDR3 bases: TGTGCCAGCAGACAACCGGGACTAGCGGGAGTCGCCAAAAACATTCAGTACTTC. This rearrangement joins TRBV28 to TRBJ2-4; 14 bases fit TRBD2. CDR1 is MDHEN and CDR2 is SYDVKM in the germline V gene. V trimming: 6 bases; J trimming: 1 base; junction bases outside the gene matches: 8. This CDR3 has 18 residues.

The chain uses TRBV13 and TRBJ2-1; 7 bases align to TRBD2. The CDR3 consists of 16 residues. Per germline, CDR1 PRHDT and CDR2 FYEKMQ (reference sequence). Germline trimming cut 4 bases from V and 7 bases from J; bases unmatched to any gene: 13. This CDR3 is CASSSSPGLPGNEQFF. The DNA for the CDR3 is TGTGCCAGCAGCTCCTCCCCGGGACTACCGGGTAATGAGCAGTTCTTC. Complete variable domain (other parts from reference TRBV13 and TRBJ2-1): AAGVIQSPRHLIKEKRETATLKCYPIPRHDTVYWYQQGPGQDPQFLISFYEKMQSDKGSIPDRFSAQQFSDYHSELNMSSLELGDSALYFCASSSSPGLPGNEQFFGPGTRLTVL.

This clone was seen repeatedly, ten times or more. The chain combines TRBV27 with TRBJ2-3, with 9 bases that match TRBD2. In germline, CDR1 is MNHEY, CDR2 SMNVEV (reference sequence). The CDR3 runs to 17 residues. J was trimmed by 0 bases and V by 0 bases; bases with no gene match: 4. CDR3 loop: CASSLSSLAGSTDTQYF. CDR3 nucleotide sequence: TGTGCCAGCAGTTTATCGAGCCTAGCGGGAAGCACAGATACGCAGTATTTT.

The table lists this clone with a count of one. The J gene is TRBJ2-3, the V gene TRBV29-1; 9 bases are a match to TRBD2. Germline values: CDR1 SQVTM, CDR2 ANQGSEA. The CDR3 runs to 14 residues. J lost 2 bases, V lost 4 bases, and 4 bases had no gene match. The CDR3 DNA reads TGCAGCGTTGCCGGGACTAGCCCCACAGATACGCAGTATTTT. It is translated as CSVAGTSPTDTQYF.

The rearrangement links TRBV27 to TRBJ2-1, with D uncertain. The V end was cut by 1 base, the J end by 7 bases, with 14 bases between. Germline V lookup: CDR1 MNHEY, CDR2 SMNVEV (reference sequence). The CDR3 has 15 amino acids. The CDR3 spells CASSLFGLPGNEQFF. The CDR3 coding sequence is TGTGCCAGCAGTTTATTCGGGTTACCCGGTAATGAGCAGTTCTTC.

This clone appeared a few times. The chain has TRBV19 and TRBJ2-7; D may match TRBD1 or TRBD2 (5 bases each). Trimming took off 5 bases at V and 5 bases at J, with 16 bases between the two ends. The germline CDR1 and CDR2 sequences are LNHDA and SQIVND (reference sequence). This CDR3 is 14 amino acids long. CDR3 loop: CASSPGPPRHEQYF. CDR3 sequence (DNA): TGTGCCAGTAGTCCGGGACCCCCGCGCCACGAGCAGTACTTC.

The rearrangement uses TRBV7-3 and TRBJ2-7, with a possible D match to TRBD2 (5 bases). V lost 2 bases and J 3 bases, leaving 14 bases between the germline ends. The CDR3 is made up of 15 amino acids. The germline V gene has CDR1 SGHTA and CDR2 FQGTGA. The CDR3 DNA is TGTGCCAGCAGCTTAGGTCCCGGGATTTACTACGAGCAGTACTTC. Residues: CASSLGPGIYYEQYF.

V and J are TRBV19 and TRBJ2-2, with D hard to call. This CDR3 is 15 amino acids long. Trimming removed 5 bases from V and 1 base from J, with 11 bases in between. In germline, CDR1 is LNHDA, CDR2 SQIVND (reference sequence). CDR3 protein: CASSQRTLNTGELFF. The CDR3 nucleotides are TGTGCCAGTAGTCAACGGACCTTGAACACCGGGGAGCTGTTTTTT.

J is TRBJ2-7 and V is TRBV27, with 8 nucleotides matching TRBD2. Trimming removed 1 base from V and 5 bases from J; junction bases left unmatched: 7. Per the germline V gene, CDR1 is MNHEY and CDR2 is SMNVEV (reference sequence). This CDR3 has 15 amino acids. Here the CDR3 DNA reads TGTGCCAGCAGTTTATGGGGCGGGAGGATAAACGAGCAGTACTTC. This gives the protein CASSLWGGRINEQYF.

This rearrangement joins TRBV27 to TRBJ2-3; TRBD2 matches 12 bases. CDR1 and CDR2 (germline): MNHEY, SMNVEV (reference sequence). Unmatched junction bases numbered 4, after V lost 3 bases and J lost 3 bases. This CDR3 spans 16 amino acids. Here the CDR3 reads CASSFASGRGTDTQYF. The CDR3 DNA is TGTGCCAGCAGTTTTGCTAGCGGGAGGGGGACAGATACGCAGTATTTT.

The chain employs TRBV4-2 and TRBJ1-5, with 9 bases lining up with TRBD1. Germline values: CDR1 LGHNA, CDR2 YNFKEQ. The CDR3 has 15 amino acids. Trimming cost V 1 base and J 3 bases; bases outside gene matches: 1. The CDR3 coding sequence is TGTGCCAGCAGCCAAGGACAGGGGGACAATCAGCCCCAGCATTTT. This sequence encodes CASSQGQGDNQPQHF.

This clone came up once. The sample carries other DNA sequences with the same CDR3. The V gene is TRBV20-1, the J gene TRBJ2-3; D remains ambiguous. V dropped 3 bases and J dropped 6 bases, with 7 bases sitting between them. The germline V gene has CDR1 DFQATT and CDR2 SNEGSKA (reference sequence). The CDR3 is 11 amino acids. CDR3 bases: TGCAGTGCTAGGATTCTGGATACGCAGTATTTT. Amino acid sequence: CSARILDTQYF.

This clone was recorded a few times. The chain joins TRBV19 to TRBJ1-2; D is unclear. Germline loops: CDR1 LNHDA, CDR2 SQIVND (reference sequence). The V end lost 6 bases, the J end lost 1 base, and 9 bases lay between the germline ends. This CDR3 region has 13 residues. CDR3 sequence reads: CASRRGVNYGYTF. The DNA of the CDR3 is TGTGCCAGTAGGCGCGGGGTTAACTATGGCTACACCTTC.

J is TRBJ2-1 and V is TRBV7-9; 8 nucleotides line up with TRBD2. This CDR3 has 13 residues. Trimming took 11 bases from V and 7 from J; bases not matched to a gene: 10. CDR1 and CDR2 from the germline V gene are SEHNR and FQNEAQ (reference sequence). CDR3 protein: CAVGSSGRNEQFF. The CDR3, as DNA: TGTGCCGTCGGGTCCAGCGGGAGAAATGAGCAGTTCTTC.

This chain uses TRBV19 with TRBJ2-7; D is perhaps TRBD2 (5 bases). Trimming pared 1 base from V and 6 bases from J, leaving 10 bases between. Looked up from germline, CDR1 is LNHDA and CDR2 is SQIVND (reference sequence). The CDR3 is made up of 13 amino acids. The CDR3 DNA sequence: TGTGCCAGTAGTATAGGTCGGGGAACCGAGCAGTACTTC. Encoded protein: CASSIGRGTEQYF.

On this clone itself: Other DNA sequences in the sample encode the same CDR3. The V gene is TRBV28, the J gene TRBJ2-5; possibly TRBD1 or TRBD2 for D (5 bases each). Trimming stripped 5 bases from V and 1 base from J, with 8 bases between. Germline CDR1 reads MDHEN; CDR2 reads SYDVKM. This CDR3 contains 13 residues. The CDR3 is CASSPGAQETQYF. For the CDR3, the DNA is TGTGCCAGCAGTCCCGGGGCCCAAGAGACCCAGTACTTC.

The gene calls are TRBV4-3 and TRBJ1-6, with D uncertain. Trimming removed 0 bases from V and 6 bases from J, with 12 bases in between. Germline CDR1 LGHNA, CDR2 YSLEER. The CDR3 is made up of 16 amino acids. The CDR3 DNA sequence: TGCGCCAGCAGCCAAGATCTTGACACTCCTAATTCACCCCTCCACTTT. It translates to CASSQDLDTPNSPLHF.

Concerning this clone: Additional DNA sequences in this sample encode the identical CDR3. V usage is TRBV30 and J usage is TRBJ1-3; D unresolved. The V gene lost 0 bases and the J gene lost 0 bases, with 9 bases spanning the gap. CDR1 and CDR2 from the germline V gene are GTSNPN and SVGIG (reference sequence). This CDR3 region has 15 residues. The DNA of the CDR3 is TGTGCCTGGAGTGTACAAGGAATCTCTGGAAACACCATATATTTT. As protein: CAWSVQGISGNTIYF.

This clone has a handful of counts. The chain employs TRBV10-2 and TRBJ2-1, with 8 nucleotides matching TRBD2. After removal of 8 bases from V and 3 bases from J, the junction contained 6 bases not matched to a gene. Germline V CDR1 and CDR2: WSHSY, SAAADI. CDR3 size: 14 residues. CDR3: CASGDGGGYNEQFF. CDR3 bases: TGCGCCAGCGGGGACGGGGGGGGCTACAATGAGCAGTTCTTC.